Listed here are 4 T cell receptor beta chains from one sample, sequenced in a study of T cell repertoires in cytomegalovirus infection. These receptors lack a known antigen. TCRdb itself ran the reads through MiXCR, one entry per CDR3 protein. The sample gives under 95,000 distinct CDR3 sequences, more than 40% of which show up once; about 92% is in the top ten. The sequencing used CD8+ T cells from cultured PBMCs, collected from culture after CMV antigen stimulation. Receptor source: a human donor in good health (CMV status not recorded). Some clones in this sample may be carry-over from other donors' samples.

The chain combines TRBV28 with TRBJ2-7; D is undetermined. Per germline, CDR1 MDHEN and CDR2 SYDVKM. The V gene lost 3 bases and the J gene lost 5 bases, with 11 bases spanning the gap. The CDR3 is 13 residues long. CDR3 DNA: TGTGCCAGCAGTTTGCGCAGGTCAGACGAGCAGTACTTC. This encodes CASSLRRSDEQYF.

This clonotype was observed a few times. The chain links TRBV4-1 to TRBJ1-1; 7 positions agree with TRBD1. The germline CDR1 and CDR2 sequences are MGHRA and YSYEKL. J was trimmed by 0 bases and V by 4 bases; bases with no gene match: 8. This CDR3 region has 16 residues. CDR3 amino acids: CASSPRDSSVNTEAFF. DNA of the CDR3: TGCGCCAGCAGCCCGAGGGACAGCAGTGTGAACACTGAAGCTTTCTTT.

CDR3 sequence reads: CASRWNTEAFF. The CDR3 DNA reads as TGTGCCAGCAGGTGGAACACTGAAGCTTTCTTT. The gene calls are TRBV11-2 and TRBJ1-1; D ambiguous. Germline lookup yields CDR1 SGHAT and CDR2 FQNNGV. Trimming cost V 6 bases and J 1 base, with 3 bases left between them. The CDR3 sequence is 11 residues long.

The J gene is TRBJ1-1, the V gene TRBV7-9; D call uncertain. This CDR3 has 12 residues. V gave up 4 bases and J gave up 9 bases, with 12 bases separating them. Germline V gives CDR1 SEHNR, CDR2 FQNEAQ (reference sequence). The CDR3 is CASSSRDDKAFF. DNA for the CDR3: TGTGCCAGCAGCTCCCGAGATGATAAAGCTTTCTTT.